Reported below is one TCR beta chain. Assay used: immunoSEQ multiplex PCR; TCRdb lists only in-frame clones, some missing. The sample contains approximately 320,000 clones, 74% of which appear only once. This sample was included in a study of shared clonotypes between healthy human individuals. Negatively enriched CD4+ T cells were divided by CD45RA into naive and memory. CDR1 MNHNY and CDR2 SVGAGI come from the germline V gene (reference sequence). The V end lost 2 bases, the J end lost 9 bases, and 11 bases lay between the germline ends. The CDR3 consists of 13 residues. The sequenced material came from memory CD4+ T cells sorted from blood. Documented subset: CD45RA-negative fraction. The clonotype originates from a man younger than 40 in good health. The V call is TRBV6-6, the J call TRBJ2-1, with D perhaps TRBD2 (6 bases). CDR3 loop: CASSYTREIEQFF. The CDR3 DNA is TGTGCCAGCAGTTACACCCGGGAGATTGAGCAGTTCTTC.